This TCR beta chain was observed in a study of tumor-infiltrating lymphocytes in primary liver carcinoma. In the study overall: Recorded tumor stage was T1-T3 N0M0, with diameters of roughly 4.2 to 10 cm.

Germline assignment: CDR1 LNHDA and CDR2 SQIVND (reference sequence). CDR3 size: 13 residues. Between the trimmed V and J ends, which lost 3 bases and 5 bases, there was a span of 10 bases. Priming with a constant-region primer yielded TCR beta cDNA from 450 to 600 ng total RNA. Sequencing libraries for TCR beta derived from three nested multiplex PCR rounds that used slightly modified ARM-PCR. TRBV1-TRBV30 forward and Cbeta reverse primers drove the first two roughly 10-cycle rounds. TCRdb fed the multiplex PCR reads into MiXCR, producing one record per CDR3 protein. The sample holds just over 300,000 distinct CDR3 sequences, roughly three fifths seen once. Out of unsorted whole blood came the blood RNA, and germline DNA was extracted as well. Treatment-naive at the time, the patients had chronic HBV infection.

This rearrangement joins TRBV19 to TRBJ1-1, with unresolved D. The sample was peripheral blood. This receptor was identified in a woman aged 30 to 39 with primary liver carcinoma and hepatitis B virus infection. The CDR3 coding sequence is TGTGCCAGTAGTATCATGGGGTGGACTGAAGCTTTCTTT. Amino acids: CASSIMGWTEAFF.